The 24 T cell receptor beta chains given below trace back to one sample, sequenced in a study of cytomegalovirus exposure and HLA in healthy donors. Produced via immunoSEQ multiplex PCR; TCRdb's table is partial and in-frame only. The table has 95,000 to 150,000 clones, over 65% seen once; the top ten hold 2.1%. The sample comprised PBMCs. Receptors were obtained from a woman between 25 and 40 years old in good health and CMV-seronegative.

The chain employs TRBV2 and TRBJ2-2, with TRBD2 matching over 7 bases. The CDR3 covers 15 residues. Germline V gene data show CDR1 as SNHLY and CDR2 as FYNNEI. V shed 1 base and J 6 bases; nucleotides not matched to a gene: 5. CDR3 protein: CASSEVLRGAGELFF. CDR3 nucleotide sequence: TGTGCCAGCAGTGAAGTCCTTCGGGGGGCCGGGGAGCTGTTTTTT.

The J gene is TRBJ1-5, the V gene TRBV18, with D hard to call. The V gene's germline CDR1 is KGHSH and CDR2 LQKENI. With 3 bases removed from V and 3 bases from J, the gap between germline ends came to 9 bases. The CDR3 has 14 amino acids. The CDR3 is CASSPRGTNQPQHF. DNA for the CDR3: TGTGCCAGCTCACCTCGGGGAACCAATCAGCCCCAGCATTTT.

The rearrangement links TRBV6-5 to TRBJ1-5; 8 positions agree with TRBD1. V was pared by 6 bases and J by 5 bases, with 6 bases of the junction left unmatched. CDR3 length: 14 amino acids. The germline CDR1 and CDR2 sequences are MNHEY and SVGAGI. The CDR3 DNA sequence: TGTGCCAGCAGCCAACAGGGGGGAGATCAGCCCCAGCATTTT. Translating gives CASSQQGGDQPQHF.

The rearrangement links TRBV9 to TRBJ1-2; the match to TRBD1 covers 7 bases. CDR1 is SGDLS and CDR2 is YYNGEE in the germline V gene. J was trimmed by 0 bases and V by 4 bases; bases with no gene match: 3. The CDR3 sequence is 14 residues long. CDR3 protein: CASSSGTANYGYTF. The CDR3 coding sequence is TGTGCCAGCAGCTCCGGGACAGCTAACTATGGCTACACCTTC. Full variable domain (outside the CDR3, taken from reference TRBV9 and TRBJ1-2): DSGVTQTPKHLITATGQRVTLRCSPRSGDLSVYWYQQSLDQGLQFLIQYYNGEERAKGNILERFSAQQFPDLHSELNLSSLELGDSALYFCASSSGTANYGYTFGSGTRLTVV.

This chain uses TRBV9 with TRBJ2-2; a possible D gene is TRBD1 (6 bases). The germline CDR1 and CDR2 sequences are SGDLS and YYNGEE. Trimming took off 0 bases at V and 4 bases at J, with 10 bases between the two ends. CDR3 length: 15 residues. This CDR3 reads CASSVGPGVTGELFF. CDR3 sequence (DNA): TGTGCCAGCAGCGTAGGGCCAGGGGTCACCGGGGAGCTGTTTTTT.

This clone has a single count. The CDR3 nucleotides are TGTGCCAGTAGTATAGAGGCAGGGTCAGAGACCCAGTACTTC. It translates to CASSIEAGSETQYF. V is TRBV19 and J is TRBJ2-5, with TRBD1 as a possible D gene (5 bases). This CDR3 is built from 14 residues. Between the trimmed V and J ends, which lost 0 bases and 4 bases, there was a span of 9 bases. Germline V lookup: CDR1 LNHDA, CDR2 SQIVND (reference sequence).

By its share, this clone is medium-sized. The V and J genes are TRBV21-1 and TRBJ1-5. TRBV21-1 represents a pseudogene. This CDR3 spans 16 amino acids. CDR3 in DNA: TGTGCCAGCAGCAATGAGGGCCACTATAGCAATCAGCCCCAGCATTTT. Translation: CASSNEGHYSNQPQHF.

The sample holds a few counts of this clone. The chain joins TRBV5-4 to TRBJ2-1, with TRBD1 as a possible D gene (7 bases). V was pared by 4 bases and J by 8 bases, with 16 bases between. The CDR3 is made up of 14 amino acids. Germline V CDR1 and CDR2: SGHNT, YYREEE (reference sequence). The CDR3 DNA is TGTGCCAGCAGCCAGGGGGGCCCCTGGGATGAGCAGTTCTTC. This encodes CASSQGGPWDEQFF.

The chain combines TRBV6-1 with TRBJ1-2, with TRBD1 as a possible D gene (6 bases). The CDR3 is 14 amino acids. Trimming cost V 3 bases and J 6 bases, with 14 bases left between them. Germline CDR1 reads MNHNS; CDR2 reads SASEGT. The DNA of the CDR3 is TGTGCCAGCAGTGACAGGGGTTTTTTAGATGGCTACACCTTC. Amino acids: CASSDRGFLDGYTF.

The rearrangement joins TRBV29-1 to TRBJ2-7; D is ambiguous. The CDR3 sequence is 12 residues long. The germline V gene encodes CDR1 SQVTM and CDR2 ANQGSEA. V lost 3 bases, J lost 3 bases, and 9 bases lay in between. The CDR3 DNA reads TGCAGCGTTGACGGTGGCGGCTACGAGCAGTACTTC. Translation: CSVDGGGYEQYF.

This clone appeared a single time. This chain joins TRBV9 and TRBJ2-3; TRBD2 matches at 13 bases. After removal of 2 bases from V and 7 bases from J, the junction contained 7 bases not matched to a gene. Germline CDR1 and CDR2: SGDLS and YYNGEE. This CDR3 has 16 residues. The CDR3 reads CASSVRTSGGVYTQYF. DNA for the CDR3: TGTGCCAGCAGCGTCCGGACTAGCGGGGGAGTTTATACGCAGTATTTT.

The chain recombines TRBV18 with TRBJ1-2, with unresolved D. V lost 3 bases and J 4 bases, leaving 12 bases between the germline ends. This CDR3 contains 14 residues. Germline V gene data show CDR1 as KGHSH and CDR2 as LQKENI. In DNA, the CDR3 is TGTGCCAGCTCACCCTCCTCTGGGCCCTATGGCTACACCTTC. Translation gives CASSPSSGPYGYTF.

The V call is TRBV27, the J call TRBJ1-2, with 8 bases aligning to TRBD1. Germline loops: CDR1 MNHEY, CDR2 SMNVEV (reference sequence). CDR3 size: 16 residues. The V and J ends lost 3 bases and 2 bases, in that order; junction bases with no gene match: 8. The CDR3 nucleotides read TGTGCCAGCAGTTTCAGGGGGCCGGAGCAGAACTATGGCTACACCTTC. Its protein product is CASSFRGPEQNYGYTF.

The chain is built from TRBV6-6 and TRBJ2-3; 15 bases agree with TRBD2. Germline V gene data show CDR1 as MNHNY and CDR2 as SVGAGI (reference sequence). J was trimmed by 7 bases and V by 8 bases; bases with no gene match: 4. This CDR3 spans 14 amino acids. In DNA form, the CDR3 reads TGTGCCAGCCGGACTAGCGGGGGGGTCAATACGCAGTATTTT. Its translation: CASRTSGGVNTQYF.

This clone was seen a single time. This sequence joins TRBV7-2 and TRBJ2-5; TRBD2 matches 11 bases. CDR3 length: 15 residues. V shed 3 bases and J 2 bases; nucleotides not matched to a gene: 2. Germline assignment: CDR1 SGHTA and CDR2 FQGNSA. The CDR3 reads CASSLLAGGQETQYF. The CDR3 region has the DNA TGTGCCAGCAGCTTGTTAGCGGGGGGGCAAGAGACCCAGTACTTC.

In this sample, this clone turned up once. The chain couples TRBV6-1 to TRBJ1-2, with D perhaps matching TRBD1 (6 bases). CDR1 is MNHNS, CDR2 SASEGT, per germline. CDR3 length equals 15 residues. Deletions cut 1 base from V and 8 bases from J, with 17 bases between. This chain's CDR3 is CASSEVLRGSRGYTF. As DNA, the CDR3 is TGTGCCAGCAGTGAAGTCCTGAGGGGGTCTCGGGGCTACACCTTC.

The chain carries TRBV4-3 and TRBJ1-4; 8 positions agree with TRBD1. The V gene's germline CDR1 is LGHNA and CDR2 YSLEER. The ends lost 4 bases at V and 8 bases at J; junction bases unmatched: 6. The CDR3 has 14 residues. The CDR3 sequence: CASSPRTGTEKLFF. As DNA, the CDR3 is TGCGCCAGCAGCCCCCGGACAGGGACAGAAAAACTGTTTTTT.

The CDR3 spells CASLNHGGNQPQHF. In DNA, the CDR3 is TGTGCCAGCCTAAATCATGGAGGGAATCAGCCCCAGCATTTT. This chain connects TRBV6-5 to TRBJ1-5; D is undetermined. V gave up 8 bases and J gave up 4 bases, with 15 bases separating them. The V gene's germline CDR1 is MNHEY and CDR2 SVGAGI. The CDR3 runs 14 residues.

The chain has TRBV7-3 and TRBJ2-7; D is uncertain. Deletions cut 3 bases from V and 0 bases from J, with 6 bases between. The CDR3 runs to 13 residues. The germline gives CDR1 SGHTA, CDR2 FQGTGA. CDR3 sequence reads: CASSLASSYEQYF. The DNA for the CDR3 is TGTGCCAGCAGCTTGGCCAGCTCCTACGAGCAGTACTTC.

J is TRBJ1-1 and V is TRBV6-1; possibly TRBD1 for D (5 bases). Germline CDR1 MNHNS, CDR2 SASEGT. V was clipped by 5 bases and J by 0 bases, with 13 bases between them. This CDR3 comprises 15 residues. The CDR3 coding sequence is TGTGCCAGCAGTCCTATAGGACACTTGAACACTGAAGCTTTCTTT. Its protein is CASSPIGHLNTEAFF.

The chain couples TRBV6-6 to TRBJ1-2; D is unclear. CDR1 and CDR2 (germline): MNHNY, SVGAGI (reference sequence). This CDR3 is built from 15 residues. V lost 5 bases and J lost 1, with 14 bases in between. CDR3 residues: CASSPRPGFNYGYTF. CDR3 DNA sequence: TGTGCCAGCAGTCCCCGCCCAGGATTTAACTATGGCTACACCTTC.

The chain combines TRBV7-9 with TRBJ1-2; D gene uncertain. Germline V lookup: CDR1 SEHNR, CDR2 FQNEAQ (reference sequence). V lost 5 bases to trimming and J lost 8 bases, with 24 bases between them. The CDR3 runs 16 residues. The CDR3 nucleotides read TGTGCCAGCAGCGCTTTAACCCAGCCGGGATTAGGGGGCTACACCTTC. Amino acids: CASSALTQPGLGGYTF. Filled out from reference TRBV7-9 and TRBJ1-2, the complete variable domain reads DTGVSQNPRHKITKRGQNVTFRCDPISEHNRLYWYRQTLGQGPEFLTYFQNEAQLEKSRLLSDRFSAERPKGSFSTLEIQRTEQGDSAMYLCASSALTQPGLGGYTFGSGTRLTVV.

V gene TRBV11-2 combines with J gene TRBJ2-1, with TRBD1 as a possible D gene (5 bases). The germline V and J ends were trimmed by 7 bases and 4 bases, with 17 bases remaining between them. CDR1 is SGHAT, CDR2 FQNNGV, per germline. This CDR3 has 15 amino acids. CDR3 coding DNA: TGTGCCAGCACCCTTAACCAAGACAGATACAATGAGCAGTTCTTC. This encodes CASTLNQDRYNEQFF.

V is TRBV2 and J is TRBJ2-3; 8 bases fit TRBD2. This CDR3 spans 12 amino acids. V trimming: 6 bases; J trimming: 5 bases; junction bases outside the gene matches: 1. Per the germline V gene, CDR1 is SNHLY and CDR2 is FYNNEI. CDR3 protein: CASRLAGDTQYF. The CDR3 region has the DNA TGTGCCAGCAGGCTAGCGGGAGATACGCAGTATTTT.